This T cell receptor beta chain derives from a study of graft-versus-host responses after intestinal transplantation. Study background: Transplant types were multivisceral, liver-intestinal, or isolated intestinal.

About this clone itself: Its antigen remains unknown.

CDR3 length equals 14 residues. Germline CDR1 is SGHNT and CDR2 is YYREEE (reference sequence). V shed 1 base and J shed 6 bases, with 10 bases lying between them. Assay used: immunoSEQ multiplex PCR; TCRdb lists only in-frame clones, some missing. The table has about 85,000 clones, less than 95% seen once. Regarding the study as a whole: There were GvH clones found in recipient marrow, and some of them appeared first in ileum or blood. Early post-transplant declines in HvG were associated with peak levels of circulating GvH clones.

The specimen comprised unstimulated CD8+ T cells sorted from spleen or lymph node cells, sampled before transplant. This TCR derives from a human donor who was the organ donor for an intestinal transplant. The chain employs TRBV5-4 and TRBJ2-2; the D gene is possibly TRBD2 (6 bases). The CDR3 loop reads CASSLSGRSGELFF. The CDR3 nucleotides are TGTGCCAGCAGCTTGAGTGGGAGGTCCGGGGAGCTGTTTTTT. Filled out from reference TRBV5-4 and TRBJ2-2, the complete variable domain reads ETGVTQSPTHLIKTRGQQVTLRCSSQSGHNTVSWYQQALGQGPQFIFQYYREEENGRGNFPPRFSGLQFPNYSSELNVNALELDDSALYLCASSLSGRSGELFFGEGSRLTVL.